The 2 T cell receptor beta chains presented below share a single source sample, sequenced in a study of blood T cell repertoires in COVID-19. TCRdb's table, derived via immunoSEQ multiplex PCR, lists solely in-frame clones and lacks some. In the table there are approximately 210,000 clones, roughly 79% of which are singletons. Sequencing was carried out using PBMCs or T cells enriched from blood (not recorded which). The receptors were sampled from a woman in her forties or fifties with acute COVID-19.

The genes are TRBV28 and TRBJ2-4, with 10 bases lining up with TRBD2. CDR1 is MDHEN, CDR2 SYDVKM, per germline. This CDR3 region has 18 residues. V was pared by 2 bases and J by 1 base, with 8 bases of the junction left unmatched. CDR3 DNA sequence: TGTGCCAGCAGTTTAGCTAGCGGGAGTGGAGGGGCCAAAAACATTCAGTACTTC. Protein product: CASSLASGSGGAKNIQYF.

The CDR3 nucleotides are TGCGCCAGCAGCCCCGCGTCGGGGAGGAACACTGAAGCTTTCTTT. Translating it yields CASSPASGRNTEAFF. This chain connects TRBV5-1 to TRBJ1-1; D uncertain. This CDR3 comprises 15 residues. CDR1 and CDR2 from the germline V gene are SGHRS and YFSETQ. Trimming cost V 4 bases and J 1 base, with 14 bases left between them.